These 31 T cell receptor beta chains came from one sample sequenced in a study of cytomegalovirus exposure and HLA in healthy donors. The PCR ran on 60 Vbeta and 13 Jbeta primers. Clones were sequenced by immunoSEQ multiplex PCR, and TCRdb holds only the in-frame ones, with some missing. The sample shows about 120,000 clones, roughly 80% of them seen only once. Sequenced input: PBMCs. Every receptor here comes from a man aged 55 to 70 in good health and CMV-seropositive.

The chain carries TRBV2 and TRBJ1-4, with TRBD1 as a possible D gene (5 bases). V was shortened by 4 bases and J by 8 bases, with 14 bases between the two germline ends. The germline V gene encodes CDR1 SNHLY and CDR2 FYNNEI. The CDR3 extends over 14 amino acids. CDR3: CASSAAVGAEKLFF. The CDR3 nucleotides read TGTGCCAGCAGTGCAGCCGTTGGGGCGGAAAAACTGTTTTTT.

The chain joins TRBV27 to TRBJ1-1; 8 bases fit TRBD1. This CDR3 contains 16 residues. Trimming removed 5 bases from V and 1 base from J; junction bases left unmatched: 9. Germline CDR1 is MNHEY and CDR2 is SMNVEV (reference sequence). The CDR3 nucleotides read TGTGCCAGCAGTCCAAGAGCCGGGACAGGGAACACTGAAGCTTTCTTT. This sequence encodes CASSPRAGTGNTEAFF.

This clone has only one observation. This rearrangement joins TRBV5-1 to TRBJ1-2, with D maybe TRBD1 (5 bases). Germline loops: CDR1 SGHRS, CDR2 YFSETQ. The V end lost 4 bases, the J end lost 0 bases, and 13 bases lay between the germline ends. CDR3 length equals 15 residues. This CDR3 is CASSPGAVSNYGYTF. The DNA of the CDR3 is TGCGCCAGCAGCCCTGGGGCAGTTTCTAACTATGGCTACACCTTC.

This chain links TRBV28 with TRBJ2-3; 7 bases agree with TRBD2. The trim removed 3 bases at V and 1 base at J, leaving 1 base unmatched. Germline V gene lookup returns CDR1 MDHEN and CDR2 SYDVKM. The CDR3 contains 14 residues. CDR3 sequence: CASSLGGGTDTQYF. The CDR3 coding sequence is TGTGCCAGCAGTTTGGGAGGGGGCACAGATACGCAGTATTTT.

The chain uses TRBV19 and TRBJ1-5; TRBD1 is a possible D gene (5 bases). The CDR3 covers 14 residues. Per the germline V gene, CDR1 is LNHDA and CDR2 is SQIVND (reference sequence). Trimming removed 1 base at V and 9 bases at J, with 13 bases between. The CDR3 sequence is CASSIGRGDWPQHF. The CDR3 bases are TGTGCCAGTAGTATAGGCCGGGGGGACTGGCCCCAGCATTTT.

This chain connects TRBV9 to TRBJ2-1; no reliable D call. The V end lost 2 bases, the J end lost 1 base, and 13 bases lay between the germline ends. Germline V gene sequence: CDR1 SGDLS, CDR2 YYNGEE. This CDR3 comprises 16 residues. The CDR3 loop is CASSVESRGSYNEQFF. DNA of the CDR3: TGTGCCAGCAGCGTGGAGAGTCGCGGATCCTACAATGAGCAGTTCTTC.

J is TRBJ2-3 and V is TRBV10-3; D gene uncertain. The ends were cut back, 3 bases at V and 5 bases at J, with 6 bases in the middle. Germline V gene sequence: CDR1 ENHRY, CDR2 SYGVKD. CDR3 size: 12 residues. CDR3 nucleotides: TGTGCCATCAGTGATATAGAAGATACGCAGTATTTT. Translated: CAISDIEDTQYF.

The J gene is TRBJ2-7, the V gene TRBV7-8; 11 bases fit TRBD2. V dropped 7 bases and J dropped 5; count of bases not matched to a gene: 13. This CDR3 spans 16 amino acids. CDR1 and CDR2 (germline): SGHVS, FQNEAQ. As DNA, the CDR3 is TGTGCCAGCACCCGACTAGCGGGGAGGCATAGGGACGAGCAGTACTTC. Encoded protein: CASTRLAGRHRDEQYF.

The chain couples TRBV7-8 to TRBJ2-3; 7 bases fit TRBD1. There are 15 residues in the CDR3. The junction had 6 bases not matched to a gene; V was cut back by 6 bases and J by 0 bases. CDR1 is SGHVS, CDR2 FQNEAQ, per germline. The CDR3 is CASRHRGPSTDTQYF. The CDR3 nucleotides are TGTGCCAGCAGACACAGGGGCCCAAGCACAGATACGCAGTATTTT.

CDR3 sequence (DNA): TGTGCCAGCAGCTGGGACGGACAGGCGAGCTCTGGAAACACCATATATTTT. Translated: CASSWDGQASSGNTIYF. V gene TRBV7-9 combines with J gene TRBJ1-3; TRBD1 matches at 7 bases. V lost 4 bases, J lost 0 bases, and 9 bases stayed unmatched. The CDR3 is 17 residues long. Germline-derived CDR1 and CDR2 are SEHNR and FQNEAQ (reference sequence).

V is TRBV5-1 and J is TRBJ1-3, with TRBD1 matching over 7 bases. V dropped 0 bases and J dropped 3; count of bases not matched to a gene: 3. CDR3 size: 15 residues. CDR1 SGHRS and CDR2 YFSETQ come from the germline V gene. CDR3 nucleotides: TGCGCCAGCAGCTTGGAGGGGGCTGGTGGAAACACCATATATTTT. Protein product: CASSLEGAGGNTIYF. Looking up the rest from reference TRBV5-1 and TRBJ1-3 gives the full variable domain: KAGVTQTPRYLIKTRGQQVTLSCSPISGHRSVSWYQQTPGQGLQFLFEYFSETQRNKGNFPGRFSGRQFSNSRSEMNVSTLELGDSALYLCASSLEGAGGNTIYFGEGSWLTVV.

Only a few counts were recorded for this clone. The chain couples TRBV19 to TRBJ2-1; TRBD2 aligns across 12 bases. Losses at the gene ends were 5 bases for V and 4 bases for J; bases not matched to a gene: 3. This CDR3 has 15 residues. Germline V CDR1 and CDR2: LNHDA, SQIVND (reference sequence). The CDR3 protein is CASSRTSGIYNEQFF. The CDR3 coding sequence is TGTGCCAGTAGTCGGACTAGCGGGATTTACAATGAGCAGTTCTTC.

The chain employs TRBV5-1 and TRBJ2-5; 8 bases line up with TRBD1. Near its end, the DNA agrees better with TRBJ2-7, so the J call may be wrong. CDR1 SGHRS and CDR2 YFSETQ come from the germline V gene. The CDR3 is 15 residues long. The CDR3 reads CASSLAPDRDDEQYF. The CDR3 DNA is TGCGCCAGCAGCTTGGCTCCGGACAGGGACGACGAGCAGTACTTC.

Remarks on this clone: A junction end diverges from the germline sequence, so it may reflect a read error. The chain combines TRBV5-1 with TRBJ2-1; 12 nucleotides match TRBD2. CDR3 length: 18 amino acids. In germline, CDR1 is SGHRS, CDR2 YFSETQ. The CDR3 DNA sequence: TGCGCCAGCAGCTTGCTACTAGCGGGAGGAGCAGCCTACAATCAGCAGTTCTTC. Protein: CASSLLLAGGAAYNQQFF.

J is TRBJ2-5 and V is TRBV5-4, with 9 nucleotides matching TRBD2. CDR1 and CDR2 (germline): SGHNT, YYREEE (reference sequence). V lost 1 base to trimming and J lost 6 bases; unmatched junction nucleotides: 10. This CDR3 has 16 amino acids. This CDR3 reads CASSLFGGRAAKTQYF. The CDR3 DNA sequence: TGTGCCAGCAGCTTGTTTGGCGGGAGGGCCGCAAAGACCCAGTACTTC.

A few counts support this clone. The chain has TRBV7-2 and TRBJ2-7; 7 bases line up with TRBD1. The germline gives CDR1 SGHTA, CDR2 FQGNSA. This CDR3 is 14 amino acids long. V dropped 5 bases and J dropped 2; count of bases not matched to a gene: 6. The CDR3 is CASSLEGGPYEQYF. Written as DNA, the CDR3 is TGTGCCAGCAGCCTCGAAGGGGGCCCCTACGAGCAGTACTTC.

The chain carries TRBV30 and TRBJ1-4; perhaps TRBD1 as D (5 bases). Trimming removed 3 bases at V and 8 bases at J, with 13 bases between. Germline V gene sequence: CDR1 GTSNPN, CDR2 SVGIG (reference sequence). This CDR3 has 13 amino acids. The CDR3 DNA reads TGTGCCTGGAGGGGTCAGGGAGGGGAAAAACTGTTTTTT. Translated: CAWRGQGGEKLFF.

This clone was detected once. The gene calls are TRBV10-1 and TRBJ2-3, with 8 bases aligning to TRBD2. From germline, CDR1 is WNHNN and CDR2 SYGVQD (reference sequence). The ends lost 4 bases at V and 2 bases at J; junction bases unmatched: 2. The CDR3 has 14 amino acids. DNA of the CDR3: TGCGCCAGCAGTGCGGGGGGGCCCACAGATACGCAGTATTTT. It specifies CASSAGGPTDTQYF.

The V gene is TRBV5-4, the J gene TRBJ2-7; D unclear. CDR1 and CDR2 (germline): SGHNT, YYREEE (reference sequence). This CDR3 spans 14 amino acids. Between the trimmed V and J ends, which lost 3 bases and 0 bases, there was a span of 10 bases. The CDR3 nucleotides are TGTGCCAGCAGCTCGCCAGGCGTCTCCTACGAGCAGTACTTC. Residues: CASSSPGVSYEQYF.

This chain links TRBV6-1 with TRBJ2-3, with 10 bases identical to TRBD2. Germline CDR1 and CDR2: MNHNS and SASEGT. This CDR3 spans 15 amino acids. V shed 6 bases and J 4 bases; nucleotides not matched to a gene: 7. CDR3 protein: CASSFLAGVPDTQYF. In DNA form, the CDR3 reads TGTGCCAGCAGCTTCCTAGCGGGAGTCCCAGATACGCAGTATTTT.

This clone is a singleton in its sample. This rearrangement joins TRBV28 to TRBJ2-1; D unresolved. The germline gives CDR1 MDHEN, CDR2 SYDVKM. The CDR3 is made up of 13 amino acids. Trimming took 0 bases from V and 7 from J, leaving 7 bases between them. The CDR3 DNA follows: TGTGCCAGCAGTTTATGGTCCGAGAATGAGCAGTTCTTC. The encoded protein is CASSLWSENEQFF.

The CDR3 sequence is CASSREQGYSYNEQFF. The CDR3 DNA sequence: TGTGCCAGCAGTCGGGAACAGGGGTACTCCTACAATGAGCAGTTCTTC. This rearrangement joins TRBV6-4 to TRBJ2-1, with TRBD1 matching over 7 bases. Germline CDR1 and CDR2: MRHNA and SNTAGT. Unmatched junction bases numbered 7, after V lost 5 bases and J lost 0 bases. This CDR3 has 16 amino acids.

This clone has only a few counts. The chain employs TRBV6-6 and TRBJ1-1; unclear D gene. CDR1 is MNHNY and CDR2 is SVGAGI in the germline V gene (reference sequence). V was trimmed by 5 bases and J by 8 bases, leaving 21 bases between them. CDR3 length: 15 residues. CDR3 sequence reads: CASSQPGYHLLEAFF. CDR3 nucleotides: TGTGCCAGCAGTCAGCCGGGATACCACCTCTTAGAAGCTTTCTTT.

The chain links TRBV2 to TRBJ2-7; possible D gene TRBD1, 5 bases. Germline-derived CDR1 and CDR2 are SNHLY and FYNNEI. This CDR3 region has 12 residues. V was shortened by 7 bases and J by 2 bases, with 9 bases between the two germline ends. CDR3 bases: TGTGCCAGCAAGGGGTCCCCCTACGAGCAGTACTTC. Protein product: CASKGSPYEQYF.

The genes are TRBV27 and TRBJ2-5; D gene unclear. Trimming removed 2 bases at V and 2 bases at J, with 12 bases between. The germline V gene has CDR1 MNHEY and CDR2 SMNVEV (reference sequence). This CDR3 spans 15 amino acids. The CDR3 nucleotides are TGTGCCAGCAGTTTAAGCGTCCGTAATCAAGAGACCCAGTACTTC. As protein: CASSLSVRNQETQYF.

This clone was picked up one time. The chain has TRBV5-6 and TRBJ1-1; 8 bases fit TRBD1. The CDR3 is made up of 15 amino acids. J gave up 1 base and V 0 bases, and 2 bases lay outside the gene matches. Germline V gene data show CDR1 as SGHDT and CDR2 as YYEEEE. The CDR3 bases are TGTGCCAGCAGCTTGGCCGACAGGGGGAACACTGAAGCTTTCTTT. Protein: CASSLADRGNTEAFF.

In this sample, this clone turned up once. J is TRBJ2-7 and V is TRBV5-8, with D maybe TRBD2 (6 bases). CDR3 size: 16 residues. Germline loops: CDR1 SGHTS, CDR2 YDEGEE. Trimming stripped 4 bases from V and 0 bases from J, with 17 bases between. CDR3 sequence reads: CASSPGTSAGSYEQYF. CDR3 in DNA: TGTGCCAGCAGCCCCGGGACTTCCGCGGGCTCCTACGAGCAGTACTTC. The entire variable domain, with the rest obtained from reference TRBV5-8 and TRBJ2-7, is as follows: EAGVTQSPTHLIKTRGQQATLRCSPISGHTSVYWYQQALGLGLQFLLWYDEGEERNRGNFPPRFSGRQFPNYSSELNVNALELEDSALYLCASSPGTSAGSYEQYFGPGTRLTVT.

The rearrangement links TRBV5-5 to TRBJ1-1; 7 bases fit TRBD1. The CDR3 is 15 residues long. The J segment lost 0 bases and the V segment lost 7 bases, leaving 9 bases of the junction unmatched. In germline, CDR1 is SGHKS, CDR2 YYEKEE (reference sequence). CDR3 DNA sequence: TGTGCCAGCCGCCCCCCGGGACAGATGAACACTGAAGCTTTCTTT. This translates into CASRPPGQMNTEAFF.

This clone is a singleton in its sample. The chain joins TRBV7-2 to TRBJ1-2; D may be TRBD1 (5 bases). The CDR3 loop spans 16 amino acids. CDR1 is SGHTA and CDR2 is FQGNSA in the germline V gene. V gave up 5 bases and J gave up 5 bases, with 21 bases separating them. The CDR3 loop is CASSHWQGSLPYGYTF. The CDR3 nucleotides are TGTGCCAGCAGCCATTGGCAGGGATCCTTACCGTATGGCTACACCTTC.

The V gene is TRBV4-1, the J gene TRBJ2-7; 14 bases are shared with TRBD2. V shed 4 bases, J shed 1 base, and the junction held 3 bases outside the gene matches. The CDR3 loop spans 16 amino acids. From germline, CDR1 is MGHRA and CDR2 YSYEKL. CDR3 DNA sequence: TGCGCCAGCAGCCGGGGACTAGCGGGAGAATCCTACGAGCAGTACTTC. Residues: CASSRGLAGESYEQYF.

The rearrangement joins TRBV28 to TRBJ2-6, with D uncertain. The CDR3 has 15 residues. Germline V lookup: CDR1 MDHEN, CDR2 SYDVKM. V shed 2 bases and J shed 0 bases, with 5 bases lying between them. The CDR3 DNA sequence: TGTGCCAGCAGTTTAGCCGGCTCTGGGGCCAACGTCCTGACTTTC. This encodes CASSLAGSGANVLTF.